This TCR beta chain was identified during a study of CD8+CD57+ T cells in acquired aplastic anemia. Study details: Sorted CD4+ and CD8+ cell DNA averaged approximately 3.2 ug. Findings and limits, study-wide: Patients versus controls showed no significant CD8+ Simpson's diversity difference. Patients had fewer than 35 CD8+ CDR3 sequences in common with controls (the shared set).

Genomic DNA, the template, was used for profiling of the TCR beta VDJ and CDR3. In TCRdb, the reads were re-called with MiXCR into one record per CDR3 protein. The table shows 300,000 or so distinct CDR3 sequences, with 50% to 70% occurring only once. About this clonotype: Its antigen is undetermined. This may be a read error: a much more frequent sequence differs by one nucleotide.

Looked up from germline, CDR1 is ENHRY and CDR2 is SYGVKD. CDR3 length: 15 residues. The receptor was isolated from a human donor with severe aplastic anemia or a healthy control (not recorded which). The V call is TRBV10-3, the J call TRBJ2-3, with D perhaps TRBD2 (5 bases). Input material: sorted CD4+, CD8+, or CD8+CD57+ T cells (not recorded which) from PBMCs. In DNA, the CDR3 is TGTGCCACCTGCCCAAGGACCCCTAGCACAGATACGCAGTGTTTT. This sequence encodes CATCPRTPSTDTQCF.